The 3 T cell receptor beta chains given below trace back to one sample, sequenced in a study of read filtering for tumor transcriptome and immune sequencing. From 300 to 400 ng of RNA, a library with molecular barcoded alpha/delta and beta/gamma adaptors was made. A single record per CDR3 protein comes from TCRdb applying MiXCR to the reads. The table lists about 40,000 distinct CDR3 sequences, approximately 15% of them singletons. The sequenced sample was a population of CD138-negative cells sorted from bone marrow. The receptors were gathered from a donor aged 40 or older with multiple myeloma.

This clonotype occurred many times. The chain carries TRBV7-2 and TRBJ1-1, with D maybe TRBD1 (5 bases). Per the germline V gene, CDR1 is SGHTA and CDR2 is FQGNSA. This CDR3 spans 12 amino acids. Trimming stripped 5 bases from V and 5 bases from J, with 9 bases between. This chain's CDR3 is CASSRQRTEAFF. Written as DNA, the CDR3 is TGTGCCAGCAGCAGACAGAGGACTGAAGCTTTCTTT.

Concerning this clonotype itself: It may be a read error: a sequence one base away is much more abundant. The chain uses TRBV12-3 or TRBV12-4 and TRBJ2-7; D not resolved. The CDR3 totals 14 residues. The CDR3 is CANSLGQASREQYF. The DNA of the CDR3 is TGTGCCAACAGTTTAGGTCAGGCCTCGAGGGAGCAGTACTTC.

The chain has TRBV21-1 and TRBJ2-2; the table's TRBD1 call for D was not verified on the DNA. TRBV21-1 is assigned pseudogene status. The CDR3 consists of 14 residues. The CDR3 loop is CASSKGENTGELFF. In nucleotides, the CDR3 is TGTGCCAGCAGCAAGGGCGAAAACACCGGGGAGCTGTTTTTT.